This T cell receptor (beta chain) originates from a study of CD8 T cells in Susac syndrome. This clonotype has only one observation. Negative magnetic isolation gave CD8+ and CD4+ cells; FACS enriched CD8+ TEMRA. RNA in amounts of roughly 0.5 to 1 ug was reverse transcribed with random hexamers. The authors amplified TCR beta CDR3 across 54 Vbeta and 13 Jbeta using immunoSEQ multiplex PCR. Via MiXCR, TCRdb re-called the immunoSEQ multiplex PCR reads, giving one row per CDR3 protein. Of 170,000 or so distinct CDR3 sequences listed, 85% to 95% are singletons. The length of the CDR3 is 11 residues. Trimming cost V 3 bases and J 10 bases, with 8 bases left between them. Germline V gene data show CDR1 as SGDLS and CDR2 as YYNGEE.

Material: CD4+ T cells from PBMCs. This sequence originates from a human donor with multiple sclerosis. The chain carries TRBV9 and TRBJ2-1; possible D gene TRBD2, 6 bases. CDR3 DNA sequence: TGTGCCAGCAGCGGGCGGGGAGAGCAGTTCTTC. The encoded protein is CASSGRGEQFF.